Listed below are T cell receptor beta chains from one sample, sequenced in a study of blood T cells in healthy people across ages. In TCRdb, the 5' RACE reads were re-called with MiXCR into one record per CDR3 protein. The sample yields about 1.4 million distinct CDR3 sequences, approximately 63% seen once. Sequencing was done on a sample of blood. The receptors originated from a man younger than 35 in good health. Each CDR3 is given without its conserved first and last residue. Clone size is shown for a subset of rows, as once, few, many or a class of expanded clone.

clone size: NA; V gene: TRBV7-2; J gene: TRBJ2-1; CDR3 protein: ASSLVVGTSFNEQF
clone size: NA; V gene: TRBV7-6; J gene: TRBJ1-3; CDR3 protein: ASSLNPRQVSGNTIY
clone size: few; V gene: TRBV28; J gene: TRBJ2-5; CDR3 protein: ASTSQETQY
clone size: NA; V gene: TRBV6-6; J gene: TRBJ1-6; CDR3 protein: ASSYSRRNPNSPLH
clone size: NA; V gene: TRBV20-1; J gene: TRBJ2-5; CDR3 protein: SAKRDSHQETQY
clone size: NA; V gene: TRBV20-1; J gene: TRBJ1-2; CDR3 protein: SALFRGYT
clone size: NA; V gene: TRBV4-2; J gene: TRBJ2-1; CDR3 protein: ASNPSASSYNEQF
clone size: NA; V gene: TRBV20-1; J gene: TRBJ2-5; CDR3 protein: SAPTSGAWETQY
clone size: few; V gene: TRBV24-1; J gene: TRBJ2-5; CDR3 protein: ATSDFGTGRQETQY
clone size: once; V gene: TRBV27; J gene: TRBJ2-7; CDR3 protein: ASSFGWLSSYEQY
clone size: NA; V gene: TRBV20-1; J gene: TRBJ2-6; CDR3 protein: STQVTANVLT
clone size: NA; V gene: TRBV5-1; J gene: TRBJ2-5; CDR3 protein: ASSADRKYQETQY
clone size: NA; V gene: TRBV12-3/TRBV12-4; J gene: TRBJ2-5; CDR3 protein: ASSFAGGLEETQY
clone size: NA; V gene: TRBV10-3; J gene: NA; CDR3 protein: AISGPPGTTQY
clone size: NA; V gene: TRBV7-2; J gene: TRBJ2-3; CDR3 protein: ASSFTEGGQDTQY
clone size: NA; V gene: TRBV4-2; J gene: TRBJ1-1; CDR3 protein: AGSSGLADMNTEAF
clone size: NA; V gene: TRBV7-2; J gene: TRBJ2-5; CDR3 protein: ASSRWGAKETQY
clone size: NA; V gene: TRBV29-1; J gene: TRBJ2-1; CDR3 protein: SLQGVGNEQF
clone size: NA; V gene: TRBV12-3/TRBV12-4; J gene: TRBJ1-4; CDR3 protein: ASSPGQLNEKLF
clone size: NA; V gene: TRBV27; J gene: TRBJ2-7; CDR3 protein: ASSFSRTLGYEQY
clone size: NA; V gene: TRBV27; J gene: TRBJ1-2; CDR3 protein: ASSSRLFNYGYT
clone size: NA; V gene: TRBV27; J gene: TRBJ2-3; CDR3 protein: ASSTDRVSSGITDTQY
clone size: NA; V gene: TRBV28; J gene: TRBJ2-7; CDR3 protein: ASSPGTGRLNSYEQY
clone size: NA; V gene: TRBV20-1; J gene: TRBJ2-3; CDR3 protein: SARGSGTTDTQY
clone size: few; V gene: TRBV29-1; J gene: TRBJ2-7; CDR3 protein: SVESPRTGSSYEQY
clone size: NA; V gene: TRBV27; J gene: NA; CDR3 protein: ASRSSGSPYNEQY
clone size: NA; V gene: TRBV10-3; J gene: NA; CDR3 protein: AISAPGLAGETQY